The rows below give T cell receptor beta chains drawn from one sample of a study of T cells in Graves' hyperthyroidism and ophthalmopathy. One entry per CDR3 protein results from TCRdb running MiXCR on the multiplex PCR reads. The table shows about 340,000 distinct CDR3 sequences, with 21% occurring only once. The specimen was blood. All receptors derive from a woman between 50 and 59 years old with Graves' hyperthyroidism. The CDR3 runs from the conserved cysteine through the conserved F or W. A D gene is named only where the DNA matches it firmly. Clone sizes are given selectively: once, few, many, or a class where the clone is expanded.

d_gene,abundance,v_gene,j_gene,CDR3nt,CDR3aa
NA,many,TRBV13,TRBJ2-5,TGTGCCAGCAGCTTGGGCCGAGGAGAGACCCAGTACTTC,CASSLGRGETQYF
TRBD1,NA,TRBV4-1,TRBJ1-2,TGCGCCAGCAGCCAACTGCAGGGGGCGGACGGCTACACCTTC,CASSQLQGADGYTF
TRBD2,NA,TRBV7-3,TRBJ2-1,TGTGCCACATCCCTCTCTAGCGGCGGCAATGAGCAGTTCTTC,CATSLSSGGNEQFF
NA,many,TRBV5-8,TRBJ1-1,TGTGCCAGCAGCTCAGGGTCGAACACTGAAGCTTTCTTT,CASSSGSNTEAFF
NA,NA,TRBV18,TRBJ2-3,TGTGCCAGCTCACGACGGGACGGAGCGGGCACAGATACGCAGTATTTT,CASSRRDGAGTDTQYF
NA,NA,TRBV27,TRBJ2-3,TGTGCCAGCAGTTTCCCCAAGCTCGGAGATACGCAGTATTTT,CASSFPKLGDTQYF
TRBD2,NA,TRBV12-3/TRBV12-4,TRBJ2-7,TGTGCCAGCAGCCGTAGCGGGAGCACCTACGAGCAGTACTTC,CASSRSGSTYEQYF
TRBD1,NA,TRBV11-3,TRBJ2-2,TGTGCCAGCAGGCGAGGACAGGGGAGTAGCACCGGGGAGCTGTTTTTT,CASRRGQGSSTGELFF
NA,many,TRBV27,TRBJ2-6,TGTGCCAGCACCGCAATTGGGGCTTCTGGGGCCAACGTCCTGACTTTC,CASTAIGASGANVLTF
TRBD2,NA,TRBV13,TRBJ2-1,TGTGCCAGCAGCTCTGCAAACCCGACTAGCGGGAGTTATGAGCAGTTCTTC,CASSSANPTSGSYEQFF
NA,few,TRBV6-1,TRBJ1-1,TGTGCCAGCACGGGAAATAGGGAAGCTTTCTTT,CASTGNREAFF
NA,few,TRBV5-1,TRBJ1-3,TGCGCCAGCAGCTTGTCTGCCGGGCTGGGCTCTGGAAACACCATATATTTT,CASSLSAGLGSGNTIYF
NA,NA,TRBV2,TRBJ1-1,TGTGCCAGCAGTGGACAGCGGATCGGGAACACTGAAGCTTTCTTT,CASSGQRIGNTEAFF
NA,many,TRBV5-1,TRBJ1-2,TGCGCCAGCAGCTTGGTTGGGGACCCCTTTGGCTACACCTTC,CASSLVGDPFGYTF
TRBD1,NA,TRBV28,TRBJ1-2,TGTGCCAGCAGTTTACCTCATTGGACAGGGAGTGGCTACACCTTC,CASSLPHWTGSGYTF
NA,many,TRBV28,TRBJ2-3,TGTGCCACCGCGGGGCCCACAGATACGCAGTATTTT,CATAGPTDTQYF
NA,NA,TRBV6-1,TRBJ2-7,TGTGCCAGCGTGGGTCGGACAAAGACCTACGAGCAGTACTTC,CASVGRTKTYEQYF
NA,many,TRBV5-1,TRBJ1-1,TGCGCCAGCAGCTTGGCCGAGGGTGAAGCTTTCTTT,CASSLAEGEAFF
TRBD2,NA,TRBV20-1,TRBJ2-1,TGCAGTGCTAGGTCCTGGGAGGGCCTTAGGAATGAGCAGTTCTTC,CSARSWEGLRNEQFF
NA,few,TRBV7-2,TRBJ1-4,TGTGCCAGCAGCCCCGGGCTTGTGGGGAGTGAAAAACTGTTTTTT,CASSPGLVGSEKLFF
TRBD1,few,TRBV30,TRBJ1-1,TGTGCCTGGAACAGGGGAATTTTTAACACTGAAGCTTTCTTT,CAWNRGIFNTEAFF
NA,many,TRBV27,TRBJ1-1,TGTGCCAGCAGTTACGGGGGTCGGAACACTGAAGCTTTCTTT,CASSYGGRNTEAFF
NA,many,TRBV9,TRBJ1-1,TGTGCCAGCAGCGTAGGGAACCAGATGAACACTGAAGCTTTCTTT,CASSVGNQMNTEAFF
TRBD1,NA,TRBV5-8,TRBJ2-2,TGTGCCAGCAGCTCAACCAGGGGGAGAACAATAAACACCGGGGAGCTGTTTTTT,CASSSTRGRTINTGELFF
TRBD1,many,TRBV7-9,TRBJ1-6,TGTGCCAGCAGTCGACAGGGGGATTCACCCCTCCACTTT,CASSRQGDSPLHF
NA,many,TRBV19,TRBJ1-1,TGTGCCAGTAGTATAGTGCGGGGGAGCACTGAAGCTTTCTTT,CASSIVRGSTEAFF
TRBD1,many,TRBV5-1,TRBJ1-5,TGCGCCAGCAGCTTGGTCCCAGGGGGCGGTCAGCCCCAGCATTTT,CASSLVPGGGQPQHF
NA,many,TRBV27,TRBJ1-1,TGTGCCAGCAGTTTGAGGCGGTTGAACACTGAAGCTTTCTTT,CASSLRRLNTEAFF
NA,once,TRBV6-5,TRBJ2-1,TGTGCCAGCAGTTACTCGATCGGGAATGAGCAGTTCTTC,CASSYSIGNEQFF
TRBD2,NA,TRBV18,TRBJ2-2,TGTGCCAGCTCCCAGGGAGCGGGATCCACCGGGGAGCTGTTTTTT,CASSQGAGSTGELFF
NA,many,TRBV6-1,TRBJ1-5,TGTGCCAGCAGTGAATTGGGCAGGGTTAGCAATCAGCCCCAGCATTTT,CASSELGRVSNQPQHF
TRBD2,few,TRBV12-3/TRBV12-4,TRBJ2-1,TGTGCCAGCAGTCGGAACCTAGCGGGGGGGCACAATGAGCAGTTCTTC,CASSRNLAGGHNEQFF
TRBD2,many,TRBV20-1,TRBJ2-3,TGCAGTGCTAGAGATTTTCTAGCGGGGGGCGGTAGCACAGATACGCAGTATTTT,CSARDFLAGGGSTDTQYF
TRBD1,many,TRBV20-1,TRBJ1-5,TGCAGTGCTAGAGATTTACAGGGGCGAGTTAGCAATCAGCCCCAGCATTTT,CSARDLQGRVSNQPQHF
NA,NA,TRBV6-1,TRBJ1-5,TGTGCCAGCAGTGGTCAACCGCAGAGCAATCAGCCCCAGCATTTT,CASSGQPQSNQPQHF
NA,many,TRBV12-3/TRBV12-4,TRBJ1-5,TGTGCCAGCAGCCGGACGGACAATCAGCCCCAGCATTTT,CASSRTDNQPQHF
NA,NA,TRBV18,TRBJ1-5,TGTGCCAGCTCACCAATCGATCAGGGAAATCAGCCCCAGCATTTT,CASSPIDQGNQPQHF
NA,many,TRBV29-1,TRBJ1-4,TGCAGCGCGAGAAAGGGGCCTAATGAAAAACTGTTTTTT,CSARKGPNEKLFF
NA,NA,TRBV6-1,TRBJ2-1,TGTGCCAGCAGTGAGCGGGGACTGCTCTCCTACAATGAGCAGTTCTTC,CASSERGLLSYNEQFF
NA,NA,TRBV19,TRBJ2-7,TGTGCCAGTAGCCGGAGTCTCAGGGGAGGCTACGAGCAGTACTTC,CASSRSLRGGYEQYF
NA,NA,TRBV30,TRBJ1-3,TGTGCCTGGAGCCCTGGGGGGCTGCGAACCATATATTTT,CAWSPGGLRTIYF
TRBD1,few,TRBV25-1,TRBJ1-2,TGTGCCAGCAGTGCCCCCGGGACAGGAGGCGGCTACACCTTC,CASSAPGTGGGYTF
TRBD1,few,TRBV14,TRBJ1-2,TGTGCCAGCAGCCAGGTTGGGACAGCCAATGGTTACTATGGCTACACCTTC,CASSQVGTANGYYGYTF
TRBD2,many,TRBV11-3,TRBJ2-1,TGTGCCAGCAGCTCGATAGCGGGAGCCCCTAATGAGCAGTTCTTC,CASSSIAGAPNEQFF
NA,NA,TRBV28,TRBJ2-2,NA,CASSGLAGGRTPGSCFF